Presented here are 22 T cell receptor beta chains from one specimen sequenced in a study of Graves' ophthalmopathy and Graves' hyperthyroidism. Beta-chain TCR CDR3 regions were amplified from RNA transcripts. HTBI primers primed a first-round RT-PCR, and a second-round multiplex PCR followed. From the multiplex PCR reads, TCRdb called clonotypes with MiXCR, one entry per CDR3 protein. The sample contains around 520,000 distinct CDR3 sequences, less than 40% of which appear only once. Sequencing input: peripheral blood or thyroid tissue (not recorded which). These receptors all come from an adult man with Graves' hyperthyroidism.

The rearrangement links TRBV10-3 to TRBJ2-6; a weak D match, TRBD2 (6 bases). There are 15 residues in the CDR3. Germline CDR1 is ENHRY and CDR2 is SYGVKD. Trimming shortened V by 7 bases and J by 0 bases, and 10 bases separated the two germline ends. The CDR3 loop is CAIMDGGSGANVLTF. The DNA for the CDR3 is TGTGCCATCATGGACGGGGGCTCTGGGGCCAACGTCCTGACTTTC.

The chain combines TRBV29-1 with TRBJ1-1; 9 nucleotides line up with TRBD1. With V trimmed by 6 bases and J by 2 bases, 4 bases remained unmatched. Germline V gives CDR1 SQVTM, CDR2 ANQGSEA. The length of the CDR3 is 13 residues. The DNA of the CDR3 is TGCAGCGTGGGGGACAGGGTTAACACTGAAGCTTTCTTT. Translated: CSVGDRVNTEAFF. Full variable domain (rest looked up from reference TRBV29-1 and TRBJ1-1): SAVISQKPSRDICQRGTSLTIQCQVDSQVTMMFWYRQQPGQSLTLIATANQGSEATYESGFVIDKFPISRPNLTFSTLTVSNMSPEDSSIYLCSVGDRVNTEAFFGQGTRLTVV.

The chain carries TRBV29-1 and TRBJ1-1; D unclear. Between the trimmed V and J ends, which lost 8 bases and 6 bases, there was a span of 7 bases. CDR3 length: 9 amino acids. Germline loops: CDR1 SQVTM, CDR2 ANQGSEA. This chain's CDR3 is CSSVAEAFF. In DNA, the CDR3 is TGCAGCTCGGTTGCTGAAGCTTTCTTT.

At least ten counts were recorded for this clonotype. J is TRBJ2-2 and V is TRBV24-1, with TRBD1 matching 7 bases. The V gene end was trimmed by 7 bases and the J gene end by 0 bases; junction bases not matched to a gene: 7. Germline CDR1 reads KGHDR; CDR2 reads SFDVKD. The CDR3 covers 16 residues. CDR3 coding DNA: TGTGCCACCAGCCACACCGGGACAGCGAACACCGGGGAGCTGTTTTTT. This encodes CATSHTGTANTGELFF.

As regards this clonotype: A much larger clone lies a single base off, so this may be a read error. This CDR3 is CASSPTSGSISGELLF. The CDR3 DNA is TGTGCCAGCAGCCCAACTAGCGGGAGTATTTCCGGGGAGCTGCTTTTT. V gene TRBV11-3 combines with J gene TRBJ2-2; 11 positions agree with TRBD2. Germline V gene lookup returns CDR1 SGHNT and CDR2 YENEEA. The CDR3 totals 16 residues. The full variable domain, with the rest looked up from reference TRBV11-3 and TRBJ2-2, is EAGVVQSPRYKIIEKKQPVAFWCNPISGHNTLYWYLQNLGQGPELLIRYENEEAVDDSQLPKDRFSAERLKGVDSTLKIQPAELGDSAVYLCASSPTSGSISGELLFGEGSRLTVL.

The chain employs TRBV6-1 and TRBJ2-5, with a possible D match to TRBD1 (5 bases). This CDR3 contains 12 residues. The V end lost 7 bases, the J end lost 9 bases, and 15 bases lay between the germline ends. Germline CDR1 and CDR2: MNHNS and SASEGT. This CDR3 reads CASTTEYQPQYF. The CDR3 DNA reads TGTGCCAGCACGACAGAGTATCAGCCCCAGTACTTC.

This clonotype came up many times. J is TRBJ1-4 and V is TRBV29-1, with D possibly matching TRBD1 (6 bases). The CDR3 loop spans 13 amino acids. Germline CDR1 is SQVTM and CDR2 is ANQGSEA. The V gene lost 6 bases and the J gene lost 5 bases, with 13 bases spanning the gap. The CDR3 is CSVVRGGNEKLFF. CDR3 DNA: TGCAGCGTAGTCAGGGGTGGAAATGAAAAACTGTTTTTT.

The chain carries TRBV6-5 and TRBJ1-1; TRBD1 might be the D (6 bases). Germline V gives CDR1 MNHEY, CDR2 SVGAGI. The CDR3 spans 14 residues. V dropped 6 bases and J dropped 9 bases, with 20 bases sitting between them. CDR3 coding DNA: TGTGCCAGCAGCGACAATCGACAGGTTATTAAAGCTTTCTTT. The encoded protein is CASSDNRQVIKAFF.

This clonotype was found a few times. The chain has TRBV5-1 and TRBJ2-5, with 7 bases aligning to TRBD2. Germline loops: CDR1 SGHRS, CDR2 YFSETQ. J gave up 1 base and V 6 bases, and 6 bases lay outside the gene matches. This CDR3 spans 14 amino acids. The CDR3 DNA follows: TGCGCCAGCACGCAGGGAGGGAGCCAAGAGACCCAGTACTTC. Its translation is CASTQGGSQETQYF.

This clonotype was detected ten times or more. The chain links TRBV6-5 to TRBJ1-5; 9 positions match TRBD1. The length of the CDR3 is 15 residues. The V gene end was trimmed by 4 bases and the J gene end by 6 bases; junction bases not matched to a gene: 7. Germline loops: CDR1 MNHEY, CDR2 SVGAGI. CDR3 residues: CASSSTTGGGQPQHF. Here the CDR3 DNA reads TGTGCCAGCAGTTCTACCACAGGGGGCGGTCAGCCCCAGCATTTT.

This clonotype appeared many times. The V call is TRBV29-1, the J call TRBJ2-7; 7 bases line up with TRBD1. V lost 2 bases to trimming and J lost 3 bases; unmatched junction nucleotides: 10. Germline lookup yields CDR1 SQVTM and CDR2 ANQGSEA. The CDR3 contains 15 residues. In nucleotides, the CDR3 is TGCAGCGTTGAAACCGACAGGGCGCTAGGCTACGAGCAGTACTTC. Protein product: CSVETDRALGYEQYF.

V and J are TRBV14 and TRBJ2-3; a weak D match, TRBD1 (5 bases). V lost 0 bases and J 0 bases, leaving 7 bases between the germline ends. Germline assignment: CDR1 SGHDN and CDR2 FVKESK. The CDR3 is 15 residues long. In DNA, the CDR3 is TGTGCCAGCAGCCAAGATAAGGGGAGCACAGATACGCAGTATTTT. Its translation: CASSQDKGSTDTQYF.

The chain has TRBV7-2 and TRBJ1-5, with unresolved D. Looked up from germline, CDR1 is SGHTA and CDR2 is FQGNSA. Trimming shortened V by 5 bases and J by 0 bases, and 11 bases separated the two germline ends. This CDR3 has 15 residues. DNA for the CDR3: TGTGCCAGCAGCGCAGGACGGAATAGCAATCAGCCCCAGCATTTT. Translation gives CASSAGRNSNQPQHF.

Worth noting for this clonotype: A read error may explain this, as a much larger clone is one base away. The chain couples TRBV20-1 to TRBJ2-2; 9 bases are a match to TRBD1. J lost 6 bases, V lost 6 bases, and 8 bases had no gene match. CDR3 length: 14 residues. CDR1 is DFQATT, CDR2 SNEGSKA, per germline (reference sequence). The CDR3, as DNA: TGCAGTGCACGGGACAGGGACCTCGCCGGGGAGCTGTTTTTT. Translated, it gives CSARDRDLAGELFF.

This rearrangement joins TRBV7-9 to TRBJ2-7; 9 nucleotides align to TRBD1. Germline V gives CDR1 SEHNR, CDR2 FQNEAQ (reference sequence). The CDR3 runs 17 residues. V dropped 3 bases and J dropped 0; count of bases not matched to a gene: 9. The CDR3 reads CASSFRDRVTRSYEQYF. CDR3 bases: TGTGCCAGCAGCTTCCGGGACAGGGTTACACGCTCCTACGAGCAGTACTTC.

In this sample, this clonotype turned up a few times. The chain combines TRBV27 with TRBJ2-7; 9 bases map to TRBD2. After removal of 2 bases from V and 1 base from J, the junction contained 9 bases not matched to a gene. From germline, CDR1 is MNHEY and CDR2 SMNVEV (reference sequence). This CDR3 region has 17 residues. CDR3 loop: CASSLGGAGGPSYEQYF. The CDR3 coding sequence is TGTGCCAGCAGTTTAGGGGGAGCGGGAGGCCCGTCCTACGAGCAGTACTTC.

To note about this clonotype: Mismatch with germline at one junction end may stem from a read error. The gene calls are TRBV15 and TRBJ2-7; 8 bases are a match to TRBD1. The CDR3 contains 14 residues. The V gene's germline CDR1 is LNHNV and CDR2 YYDKDF (reference sequence). The CDR3: CAASSLGQAYKKYF. In DNA form, the CDR3 reads TGTGCCGCCAGCAGCCTGGGACAGGCCTACAAGAAGTACTTC.

In its sample, this clonotype was seen a few times. The rearrangement uses TRBV12-3 or TRBV12-4 and TRBJ1-4, with D possibly TRBD1 on 5 matching bases. This CDR3 contains 16 residues. Between the trimmed V and J ends, which lost 6 bases and 7 bases, there was a span of 21 bases. CDR3 in DNA: TGTGCCAGCAGCCCCGTAGAGGGGAGGGTAGGTGAAAAACTGTTTTTT. Encoded protein: CASSPVEGRVGEKLFF.

The chain couples TRBV10-3 to TRBJ1-5; D not resolved. The CDR3 covers 16 residues. Germline assignment: CDR1 ENHRY and CDR2 SYGVKD. Trimming cost V 1 base and J 7 bases, with 17 bases left between them. The CDR3 DNA sequence: TGTGCCATCAGTGAGTTACTAGCGGGATCGTTGCAGCCCCAGCATTTT. It yields the protein CAISELLAGSLQPQHF.

In this sample, this clonotype turned up many times. The J gene is TRBJ1-2, the V gene TRBV5-8, with 9 bases matching TRBD1. V shed 0 bases, J shed 7 bases, and the junction held 10 bases outside the gene matches. The CDR3 sequence is 16 residues long. Germline V lookup: CDR1 SGHTS, CDR2 YDEGEE. The CDR3 bases are TGTGCCAGCAGCTTGGGGGCGGACAGGGGTAGAGGTGGCTACACCTTC. It translates to CASSLGADRGRGGYTF. Combining the CDR3 with reference TRBV5-8 and TRBJ1-2 gives the whole variable domain EAGVTQSPTHLIKTRGQQATLRCSPISGHTSVYWYQQALGLGLQFLLWYDEGEERNRGNFPPRFSGRQFPNYSSELNVNALELEDSALYLCASSLGADRGRGGYTFGSGTRLTVV.

This clonotype was counted ten times or more. J is TRBJ2-5 and V is TRBV9; 8 bases match TRBD1. There are 17 residues in the CDR3. In germline, CDR1 is SGDLS, CDR2 YYNGEE. With 4 bases clipped from V and 3 bases from J, the junction kept 14 bases outside the gene matches. CDR3 region: CASSPPLSTGGKETQYF. The DNA of the CDR3 is TGTGCCAGCAGCCCCCCTTTGTCTACAGGGGGAAAAGAGACCCAGTACTTC.

This clonotype was counted many times. The chain joins TRBV7-9 to TRBJ2-2; D ambiguous. Germline CDR1 is SEHNR and CDR2 is FQNEAQ (reference sequence). Trimming took 3 bases from V and 7 from J, leaving 6 bases between them. CDR3 length: 12 amino acids. The CDR3 sequence: CASSFGFGELFF. The CDR3 region has the DNA TGTGCCAGCAGCTTTGGGTTCGGGGAGCTGTTTTTT.